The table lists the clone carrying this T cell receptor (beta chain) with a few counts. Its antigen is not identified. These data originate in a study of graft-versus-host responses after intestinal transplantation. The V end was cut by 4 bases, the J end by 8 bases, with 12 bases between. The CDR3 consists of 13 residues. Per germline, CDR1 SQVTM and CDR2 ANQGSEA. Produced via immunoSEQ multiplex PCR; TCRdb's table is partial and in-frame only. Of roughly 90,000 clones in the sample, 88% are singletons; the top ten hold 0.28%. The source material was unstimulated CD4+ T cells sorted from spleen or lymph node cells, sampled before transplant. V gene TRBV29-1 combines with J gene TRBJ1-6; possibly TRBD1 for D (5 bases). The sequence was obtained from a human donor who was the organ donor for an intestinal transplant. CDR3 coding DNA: TGCAGCGTTGGGGGGGATATGGATTCACCCCTCCACTTT. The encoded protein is CSVGGDMDSPLHF.